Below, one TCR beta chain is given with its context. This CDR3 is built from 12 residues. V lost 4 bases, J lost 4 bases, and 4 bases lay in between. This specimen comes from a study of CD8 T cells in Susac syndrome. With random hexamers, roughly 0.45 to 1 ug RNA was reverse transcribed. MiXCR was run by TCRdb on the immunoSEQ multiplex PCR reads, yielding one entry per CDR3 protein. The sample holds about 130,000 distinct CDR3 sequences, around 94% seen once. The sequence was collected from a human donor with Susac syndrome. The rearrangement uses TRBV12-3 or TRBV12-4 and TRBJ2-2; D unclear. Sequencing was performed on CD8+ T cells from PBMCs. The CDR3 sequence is CASSSGTGELFF. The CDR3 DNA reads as TGTGCCAGCAGTTCAGGCACCGGGGAGCTGTTTTTT.